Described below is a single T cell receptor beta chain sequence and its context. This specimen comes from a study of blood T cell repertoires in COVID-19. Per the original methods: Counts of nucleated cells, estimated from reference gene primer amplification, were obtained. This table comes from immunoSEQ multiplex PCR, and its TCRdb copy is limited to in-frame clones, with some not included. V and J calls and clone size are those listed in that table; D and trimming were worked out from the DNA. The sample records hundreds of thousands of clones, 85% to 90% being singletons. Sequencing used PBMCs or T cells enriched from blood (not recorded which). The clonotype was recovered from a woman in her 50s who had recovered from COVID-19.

The CDR3 sequence: CASSYPEGSEKLFF. The CDR3 nucleotides read TGTGCCAGCAGTTACCCTGAAGGGAGTGAAAAACTGTTTTTT. The V call is TRBV6-2 or TRBV6-3, the J call TRBJ1-4; D is uncertain. CDR3 length equals 14 residues. Trimming pared 2 bases from V and 7 bases from J, leaving 11 bases between. Germline V lookup: CDR1 MNHEY, CDR2 SVGEGT.